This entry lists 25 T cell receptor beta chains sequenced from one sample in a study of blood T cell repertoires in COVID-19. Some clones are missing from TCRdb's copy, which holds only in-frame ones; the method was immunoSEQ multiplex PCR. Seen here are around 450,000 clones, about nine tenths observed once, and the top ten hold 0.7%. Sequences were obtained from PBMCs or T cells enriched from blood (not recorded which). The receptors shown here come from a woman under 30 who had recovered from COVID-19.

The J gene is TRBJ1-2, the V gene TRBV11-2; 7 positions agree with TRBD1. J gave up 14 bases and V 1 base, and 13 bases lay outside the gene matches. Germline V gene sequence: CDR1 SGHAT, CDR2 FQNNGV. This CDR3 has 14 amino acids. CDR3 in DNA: TGTGCCAGCAGCTTAGGATTGAGGGGGCTTTTACCTACCTTC. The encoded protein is CASSLGLRGLLPTF. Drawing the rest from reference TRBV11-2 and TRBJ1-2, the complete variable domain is EAGVAQSPRYKIIEKRQSVAFWCNPISGHATLYWYQQILGQGPKLLIQFQNNGVVDDSQLPKDRFSAERLKGVDSTLKIQPAKLEDSAVYLCASSLGLRGLLPTFGSGTRLTVV.

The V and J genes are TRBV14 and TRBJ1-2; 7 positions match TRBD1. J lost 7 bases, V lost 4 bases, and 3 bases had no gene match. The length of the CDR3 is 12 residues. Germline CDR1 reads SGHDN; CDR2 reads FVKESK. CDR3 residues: CASSPGQSGYTF. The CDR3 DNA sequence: TGTGCCAGCAGCCCGGGACAGAGTGGCTACACCTTC.

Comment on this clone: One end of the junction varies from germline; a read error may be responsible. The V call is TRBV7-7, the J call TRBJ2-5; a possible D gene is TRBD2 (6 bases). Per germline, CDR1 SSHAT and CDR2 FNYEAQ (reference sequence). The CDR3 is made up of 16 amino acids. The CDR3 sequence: CASSLSPGGEQETQYF. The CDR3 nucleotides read TGTGCTAGCAGCTTGTCCCCCGGAGGGGAACAAGAGACCCAGTACTTC.

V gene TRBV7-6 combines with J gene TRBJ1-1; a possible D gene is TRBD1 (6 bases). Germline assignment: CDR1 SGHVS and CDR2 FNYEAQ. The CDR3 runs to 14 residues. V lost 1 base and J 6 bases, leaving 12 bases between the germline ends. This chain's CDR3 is CASSLEAGVAEAFF. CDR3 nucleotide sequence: TGTGCCAGCAGCTTAGAGGCAGGGGTCGCTGAAGCTTTCTTT. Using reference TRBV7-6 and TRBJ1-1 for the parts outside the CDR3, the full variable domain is GAGVSQSPRYKVTKRGQDVALRCDPISGHVSLYWYRQALGQGPEFLTYFNYEAQQDKSGLPNDRFSAERPEGSISTLTIQRTEQRDSAMYRCASSLEAGVAEAFFGQGTRLTVV.

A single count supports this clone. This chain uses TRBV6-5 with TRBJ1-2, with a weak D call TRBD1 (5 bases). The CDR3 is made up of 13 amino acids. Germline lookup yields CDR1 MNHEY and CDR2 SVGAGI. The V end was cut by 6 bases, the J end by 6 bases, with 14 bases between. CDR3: CASRLNPGNGYTF. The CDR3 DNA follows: TGTGCCAGCAGGCTGAACCCAGGGAATGGCTACACCTTC.

The CDR3, as DNA: TGTGCCAGCAGCTTCAACCACGGACAGGGGAGGAAGAACACTGAAGCTTTCTTT. It translates to CASSFNHGQGRKNTEAFF. The chain uses TRBV11-2 and TRBJ1-1; 9 bases agree with TRBD1. V lost 3 bases, J lost 1 base, and 12 bases stayed unmatched. Germline V gives CDR1 SGHAT, CDR2 FQNNGV. The CDR3 is 18 amino acids.

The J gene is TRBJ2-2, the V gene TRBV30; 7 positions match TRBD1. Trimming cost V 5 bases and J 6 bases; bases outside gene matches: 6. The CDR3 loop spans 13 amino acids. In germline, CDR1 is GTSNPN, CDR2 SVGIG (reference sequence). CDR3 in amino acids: CAWAEQGPGELFF. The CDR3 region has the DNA TGTGCCTGGGCTGAACAGGGGCCCGGGGAGCTGTTTTTT.

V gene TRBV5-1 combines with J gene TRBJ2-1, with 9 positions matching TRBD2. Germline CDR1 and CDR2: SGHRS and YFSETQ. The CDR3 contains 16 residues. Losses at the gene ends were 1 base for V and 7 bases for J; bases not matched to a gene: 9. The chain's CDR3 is CASSLRVGLAGNEQFF. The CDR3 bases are TGCGCCAGCAGCTTGAGGGTCGGGCTAGCGGGGAATGAGCAGTTCTTC.

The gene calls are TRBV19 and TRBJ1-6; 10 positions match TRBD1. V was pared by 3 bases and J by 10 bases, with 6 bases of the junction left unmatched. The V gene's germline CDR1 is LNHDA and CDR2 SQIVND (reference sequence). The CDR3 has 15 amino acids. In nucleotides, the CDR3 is TGTGCCAGTAGTATTGACAGGGGGCTTAGATCACCCCTCCACTTT. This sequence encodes CASSIDRGLRSPLHF.

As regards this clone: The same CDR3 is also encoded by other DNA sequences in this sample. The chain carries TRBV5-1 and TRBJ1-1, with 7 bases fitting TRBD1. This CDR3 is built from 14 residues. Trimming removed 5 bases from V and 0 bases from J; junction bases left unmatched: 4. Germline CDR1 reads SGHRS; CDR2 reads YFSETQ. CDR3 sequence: CASSLQGMNTEAFF. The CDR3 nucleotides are TGCGCCAGCAGTCTACAGGGGATGAACACTGAAGCTTTCTTT.

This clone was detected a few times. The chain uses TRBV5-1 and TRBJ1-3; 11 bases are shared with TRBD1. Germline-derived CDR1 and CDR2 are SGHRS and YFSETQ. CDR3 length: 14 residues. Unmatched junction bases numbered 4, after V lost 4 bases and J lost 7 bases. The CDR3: CASSPRDRGNTIYF. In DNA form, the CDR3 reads TGCGCCAGCAGCCCGCGGGACAGGGGGAACACCATATATTTT. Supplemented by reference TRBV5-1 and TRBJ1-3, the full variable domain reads KAGVTQTPRYLIKTRGQQVTLSCSPISGHRSVSWYQQTPGQGLQFLFEYFSETQRNKGNFPGRFSGRQFSNSRSEMNVSTLELGDSALYLCASSPRDRGNTIYFGEGSWLTVV.

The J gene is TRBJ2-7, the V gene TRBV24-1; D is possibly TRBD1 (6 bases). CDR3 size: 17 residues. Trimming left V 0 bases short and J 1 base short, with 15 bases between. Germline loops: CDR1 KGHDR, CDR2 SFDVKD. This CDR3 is CATSDLQSQGLSYEQYF. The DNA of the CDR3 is TGTGCCACCAGTGATTTGCAAAGCCAGGGGTTGTCCTACGAGCAGTACTTC.

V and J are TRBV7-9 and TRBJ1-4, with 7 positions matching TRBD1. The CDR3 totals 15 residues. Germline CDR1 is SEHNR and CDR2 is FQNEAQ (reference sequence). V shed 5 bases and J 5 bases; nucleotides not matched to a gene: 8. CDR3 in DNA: TGTGCCAGCAGCCATACACAGGGGTTGAATGAAAAACTGTTTTTT. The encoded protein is CASSHTQGLNEKLFF.

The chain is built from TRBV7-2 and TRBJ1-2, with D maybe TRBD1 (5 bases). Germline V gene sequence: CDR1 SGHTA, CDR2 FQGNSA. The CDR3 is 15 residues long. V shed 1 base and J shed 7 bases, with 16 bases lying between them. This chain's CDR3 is CASSLVTGGISGYTF. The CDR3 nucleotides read TGTGCCAGCAGCTTAGTCACGGGGGGTATTAGTGGCTACACCTTC.

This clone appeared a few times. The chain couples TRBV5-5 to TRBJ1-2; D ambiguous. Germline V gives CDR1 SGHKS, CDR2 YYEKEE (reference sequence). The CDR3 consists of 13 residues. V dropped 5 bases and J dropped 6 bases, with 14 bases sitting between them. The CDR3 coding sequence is TGTGCCAGCAGGCCTTGGGTCCGGGATGGCTACACCTTC. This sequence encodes CASRPWVRDGYTF.

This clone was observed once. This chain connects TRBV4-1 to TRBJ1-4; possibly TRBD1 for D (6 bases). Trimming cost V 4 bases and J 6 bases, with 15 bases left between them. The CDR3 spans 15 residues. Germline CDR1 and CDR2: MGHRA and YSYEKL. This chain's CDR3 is CASSPQRGRDEKLFF. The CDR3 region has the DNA TGCGCCAGCAGCCCCCAGAGGGGGAGGGATGAAAAACTGTTTTTT.

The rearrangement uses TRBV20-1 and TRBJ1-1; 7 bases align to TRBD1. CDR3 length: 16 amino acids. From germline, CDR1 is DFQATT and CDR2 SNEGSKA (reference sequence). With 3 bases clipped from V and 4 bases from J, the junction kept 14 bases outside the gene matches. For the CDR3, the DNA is TGCAGTGCTAGTGCAGGGGGGCGCGGCCAGGGCACTGAAGCTTTCTTT. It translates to CSASAGGRGQGTEAFF.

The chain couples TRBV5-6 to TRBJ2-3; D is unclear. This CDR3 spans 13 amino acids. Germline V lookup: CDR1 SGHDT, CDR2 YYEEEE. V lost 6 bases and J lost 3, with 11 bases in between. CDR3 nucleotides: TGTGCCAGCACCCTTACGGGTACAGATACGCAGTATTTT. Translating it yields CASTLTGTDTQYF.

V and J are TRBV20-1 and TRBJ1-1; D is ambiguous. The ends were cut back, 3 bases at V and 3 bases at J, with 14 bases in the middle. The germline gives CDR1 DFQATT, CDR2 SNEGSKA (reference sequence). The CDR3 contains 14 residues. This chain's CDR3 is CSASERFGDTEAFF. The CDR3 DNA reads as TGCAGTGCTAGTGAGAGGTTCGGGGACACTGAAGCTTTCTTT.

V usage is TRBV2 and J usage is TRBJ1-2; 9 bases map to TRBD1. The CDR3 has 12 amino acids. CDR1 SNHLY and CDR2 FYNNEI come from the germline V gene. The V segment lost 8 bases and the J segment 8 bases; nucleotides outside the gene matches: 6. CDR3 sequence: CASSGTGLGYTF. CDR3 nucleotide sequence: TGTGCCAGCTCCGGGACAGGGTTGGGCTACACCTTC.

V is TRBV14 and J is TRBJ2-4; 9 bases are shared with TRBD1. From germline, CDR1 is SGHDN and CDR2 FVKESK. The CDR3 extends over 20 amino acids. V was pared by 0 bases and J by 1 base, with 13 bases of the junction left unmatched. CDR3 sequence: CASSQEGQGAFRSAKNIQYF. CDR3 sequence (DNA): TGTGCCAGCAGCCAAGAGGGACAGGGAGCGTTTCGGTCCGCCAAAAACATTCAGTACTTC. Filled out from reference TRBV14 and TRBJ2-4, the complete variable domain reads EAGVTQFPSHSVIEKGQTVTLRCDPISGHDNLYWYRRVMGKEIKFLLHFVKESKQDESGMPNNRFLAERTGGTYSTLKVQPAELEDSGVYFCASSQEGQGAFRSAKNIQYFGAGTRLSVL.

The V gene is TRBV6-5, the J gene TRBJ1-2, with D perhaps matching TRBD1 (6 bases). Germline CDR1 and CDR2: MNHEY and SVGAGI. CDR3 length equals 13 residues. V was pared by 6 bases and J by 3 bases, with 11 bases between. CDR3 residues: CASRPGVYYGYTF. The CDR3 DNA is TGTGCCAGCAGGCCAGGGGTTTACTATGGCTACACCTTC.

CDR3 amino acids: CASSIGTGETQYF. In nucleotides, the CDR3 is TGTGCCAGTAGTATAGGCACGGGGGAGACCCAGTACTTC. The chain couples TRBV19 to TRBJ2-5, with a possible D match to TRBD2 (5 bases). The CDR3 runs to 13 residues. CDR1 is LNHDA, CDR2 SQIVND, per germline (reference sequence). V lost 1 base and J lost 5, with 8 bases in between.

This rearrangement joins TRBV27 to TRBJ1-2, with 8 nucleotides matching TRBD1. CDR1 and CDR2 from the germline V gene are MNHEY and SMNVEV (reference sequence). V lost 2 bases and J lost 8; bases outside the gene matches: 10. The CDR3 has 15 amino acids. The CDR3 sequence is CASSLSGTGRVGYTF. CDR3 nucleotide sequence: TGTGCCAGCAGTTTAAGCGGGACAGGAAGGGTCGGCTACACCTTC.

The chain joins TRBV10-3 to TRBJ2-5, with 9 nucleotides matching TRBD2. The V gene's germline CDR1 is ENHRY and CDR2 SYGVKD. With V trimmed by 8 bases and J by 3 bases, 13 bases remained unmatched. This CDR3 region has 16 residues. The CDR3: CAISGAGGLMKETQYF. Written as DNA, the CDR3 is TGTGCCATCTCGGGAGCGGGGGGTCTGATGAAAGAGACCCAGTACTTC.